One sample yielded the 23 T cell receptor beta chains listed below, sequenced in a study of T cell responses to AZD1222 COVID-19 vaccine. TCRdb's table, derived via immunoSEQ multiplex PCR, lists solely in-frame clones and lacks some. The table lists approximately 50,000 clones, 75% to 90% of them singletons. Sequencing used peripheral blood, obtained on day 0 of MenACWY control vaccination. All receptors come from an adult in good health.

The chain combines TRBV9 with TRBJ2-2, with 8 bases lining up with TRBD2. Germline V gives CDR1 SGDLS, CDR2 YYNGEE. This CDR3 has 15 residues. Losses at the gene ends were 6 bases for V and 7 bases for J; bases not matched to a gene: 11. CDR3 bases: TGTGCCAGCACTCGGTCTCAGCGGGAGTTCGGGGAGCTGTTTTTT. Amino acid sequence: CASTRSQREFGELFF. Looking up the rest from reference TRBV9 and TRBJ2-2 gives the full variable domain: DSGVTQTPKHLITATGQRVTLRCSPRSGDLSVYWYQQSLDQGLQFLIQYYNGEERAKGNILERFSAQQFPDLHSELNLSSLELGDSALYFCASTRSQREFGELFFGEGSRLTVL.

The chain links TRBV29-1 to TRBJ2-1; TRBD2 aligns across 8 bases. The V gene end was trimmed by 4 bases and the J gene end by 7 bases; junction bases not matched to a gene: 9. The CDR3 consists of 14 residues. CDR1 and CDR2 from the germline V gene are SQVTM and ANQGSEA. DNA of the CDR3: TGCAGCGTTGCCGGGACTAGAATAAAGAATGAGCAGTTCTTC. Protein product: CSVAGTRIKNEQFF.

This clone was seen a single time. V is TRBV30 and J is TRBJ1-5, with no clear D. Germline CDR1 GTSNPN, CDR2 SVGIG (reference sequence). Trimming shortened V by 3 bases and J by 3 bases, and 9 bases separated the two germline ends. This CDR3 is 13 amino acids long. CDR3 nucleotides: TGTGCCTGGAGCGGGCAGAACAATCAGCCCCAGCATTTT. Translating gives CAWSGQNNQPQHF.

The J gene is TRBJ2-7, the V gene TRBV24-1; TRBD2 aligns across 7 bases. V trimming: 4 bases; J trimming: 4 bases; junction bases outside the gene matches: 6. The CDR3 consists of 14 residues. Germline V CDR1 and CDR2: KGHDR, SFDVKD. The CDR3 is CATSEGGPRYEQYF. CDR3 bases: TGTGCCACCAGTGAGGGAGGGCCTAGATACGAGCAGTACTTC.

This chain links TRBV5-4 with TRBJ2-7; D remains unclear. Trimming removed 0 bases at V and 1 base at J, with 11 bases between. Germline assignment: CDR1 SGHNT and CDR2 YYREEE (reference sequence). The CDR3 covers 15 residues. The CDR3 protein is CASSLGGGPSYEQYF. CDR3 in DNA: TGTGCCAGCAGCTTGGGGGGTGGGCCATCCTACGAGCAGTACTTC.

V is TRBV9 and J is TRBJ2-2; 9 nucleotides align to TRBD2. The CDR3 totals 14 residues. J lost 2 bases, V lost 5 bases, and 1 base had no gene match. CDR1 is SGDLS, CDR2 YYNGEE, per germline. The CDR3 DNA reads as TGTGCCAGCAGGGGACTAGCAAACACCGGGGAGCTGTTTTTT. Amino acids: CASRGLANTGELFF.

The CDR3 nucleotides read TGCAGCGCTCGAACAGGGGGCCTGAACACCGGGGAGCTGTTTTTT. Translating it yields CSARTGGLNTGELFF. The gene calls are TRBV29-1 and TRBJ2-2; 9 bases match TRBD1. V lost 7 bases to trimming and J lost 1 base; unmatched junction nucleotides: 7. CDR1 and CDR2 (germline): SQVTM, ANQGSEA. The CDR3 has 15 amino acids.

The J gene is TRBJ2-5, the V gene TRBV15; 8 bases are a match to TRBD1. From germline, CDR1 is LNHNV and CDR2 YYDKDF (reference sequence). The V and J ends lost 4 bases and 5 bases, in that order; junction bases with no gene match: 36. There are 24 residues in the CDR3. CDR3 in DNA: TGTGCCACCAGCACAGGACCGCCAGGGGGCGGCCAAGTGCGCGCGCTCCAGTCCGTGGAGACCCAGTACTTC. It yields the protein CATSTGPPGGGQVRALQSVETQYF.

The chain joins TRBV11-1 to TRBJ2-5; 9 nucleotides agree with TRBD1. This CDR3 contains 16 residues. Germline values: CDR1 SGHAT, CDR2 FQDESV (reference sequence). V was pared by 5 bases and J by 4 bases, with 11 bases of the junction left unmatched. The CDR3 region is CASSRPDRGSGETQYF. The CDR3 region has the DNA TGTGCCAGCAGCCGTCCGGACAGGGGATCGGGAGAGACCCAGTACTTC.

The chain is built from TRBV7-8 and TRBJ1-3; no clear D. This CDR3 region has 12 residues. Germline CDR1 is SGHVS and CDR2 is FQNEAQ. V lost 5 bases and J lost 2, with 4 bases in between. This chain's CDR3 is CASSPTGNTIYF. CDR3 nucleotide sequence: TGTGCCAGCAGCCCGACTGGAAACACCATATATTTT.

The gene calls are TRBV6-5 and TRBJ2-2, with 7 positions matching TRBD2. The trim removed 7 bases at V and 4 bases at J, leaving 6 bases unmatched. Germline lookup yields CDR1 MNHEY and CDR2 SVGAGI. CDR3 size: 14 residues. CDR3 in amino acids: CASKKGGVTGELFF. CDR3 DNA sequence: TGTGCCAGCAAAAAGGGAGGGGTCACCGGGGAGCTGTTTTTT.

The rearrangement links TRBV6-4 to TRBJ2-3; 8 bases line up with TRBD2. The CDR3 is 15 amino acids. V trimming: 5 bases; J trimming: 2 bases; junction bases outside the gene matches: 6. Germline assignment: CDR1 MRHNA and CDR2 SNTAGT. The DNA for the CDR3 is TGTGCCAGCAGTCAGGGAGCGGGAGACACAGATACGCAGTATTTT. Protein: CASSQGAGDTDTQYF.

The rearrangement uses TRBV7-9 and TRBJ1-4, with a tentative D call TRBD1 (6 bases). The germline CDR1 and CDR2 sequences are SEHNR and FQNEAQ (reference sequence). CDR3 length: 16 residues. V was trimmed by 4 bases and J by 0 bases, leaving 12 bases between them. Written as DNA, the CDR3 is TGTGCCAGCAGCTGGCGGGGGGCGTCAACTAATGAAAAACTGTTTTTT. This encodes CASSWRGASTNEKLFF.

J is TRBJ2-1 and V is TRBV15; maybe TRBD1 (6 bases). The germline V gene encodes CDR1 LNHNV and CDR2 YYDKDF (reference sequence). This CDR3 contains 14 residues. Trimming cost V 0 bases and J 9 bases, with 12 bases left between them. The CDR3 region has the DNA TGTGCCACCAGCAGAGAATACAGGGTAGGTGAGCAGTTCTTC. Translated: CATSREYRVGEQFF.

J is TRBJ2-1 and V is TRBV6-5; the D gene could be TRBD1 or TRBD2 (5 bases each). The length of the CDR3 is 14 residues. CDR1 is MNHEY, CDR2 SVGAGI, per germline. Trimming cost V 1 base and J 5 bases, with 9 bases left between them. CDR3 region: CASSYFGADNEQFF. The CDR3 DNA is TGTGCCAGCAGTTACTTCGGGGCAGACAATGAGCAGTTCTTC.

This sequence joins TRBV24-1 and TRBJ2-1, with D possibly TRBD2 on 6 matching bases. Germline V gene lookup returns CDR1 KGHDR and CDR2 SFDVKD. This CDR3 spans 15 amino acids. V was cut by 4 bases and J by 7 bases, with 16 bases left in between. Written as DNA, the CDR3 is TGTGCCACCAGTGAACCGGGAGCCCAAGCAAATGAGCAGTTCTTC. As protein: CATSEPGAQANEQFF.

J is TRBJ2-5 and V is TRBV10-1; D is perhaps TRBD1 or TRBD2 (5 bases each). Germline-derived CDR1 and CDR2 are WNHNN and SYGVQD (reference sequence). The length of the CDR3 is 13 residues. Between the trimmed V and J ends, which lost 5 bases and 6 bases, there was a span of 13 bases. CDR3 sequence: CASSSGTTKTQYF. In nucleotides, the CDR3 is TGCGCCAGCAGTTCCGGGACCACGAAGACCCAGTACTTC.

This chain links TRBV14 with TRBJ2-4; maybe TRBD2 (5 bases). The germline V gene encodes CDR1 SGHDN and CDR2 FVKESK. Trimming stripped 0 bases from V and 0 bases from J, with 9 bases between. The CDR3 runs to 16 residues. The DNA for the CDR3 is TGTGCCAGCAGCCAAGAGGTAGGAGGAGCCAAAAACATTCAGTACTTC. Its translation: CASSQEVGGAKNIQYF.

This chain links TRBV2 with TRBJ1-5, with 10 bases that match TRBD1. Per germline, CDR1 SNHLY and CDR2 FYNNEI. The V gene end was trimmed by 6 bases and the J gene end by 0 bases; junction bases not matched to a gene: 8. The CDR3 totals 17 residues. DNA for the CDR3: TGTGCCAGCAGCGCCGGGACAGGGGCTATTAGCAATCAGCCCCAGCATTTT. Protein product: CASSAGTGAISNQPQHF. The full variable domain, in which reference TRBV2 and TRBJ1-5 provide the parts outside the CDR3, is EPEVTQTPSHQVTQMGQEVILRCVPISNHLYFYWYRQILGQKVEFLVSFYNNEISEKSEIFDDQFSVERPDGSNFTLKIRSTKLEDSAMYFCASSAGTGAISNQPQHFGDGTRLSIL.

CDR3 loop: CASSPSRRRGGGELFF. The CDR3 coding sequence is TGTGCCAGCTCACCCTCGAGGCGGCGGGGAGGCGGGGAGCTGTTTTTT. V and J are TRBV28 and TRBJ2-2; the D gene is possibly TRBD2 (6 bases). The CDR3 is 16 residues long. CDR1 is MDHEN and CDR2 is SYDVKM in the germline V gene. V lost 8 bases, J lost 7 bases, and 23 bases lay in between.

The J gene is TRBJ1-5, the V gene TRBV5-1; 8 positions agree with TRBD1. The CDR3 totals 16 residues. After removal of 6 bases from V and 5 bases from J, the junction contained 13 bases not matched to a gene. Germline assignment: CDR1 SGHRS and CDR2 YFSETQ. The CDR3 loop reads CASKRDAGGADQPQHF. The CDR3 DNA sequence: TGCGCCAGCAAGCGGGATGCAGGGGGCGCCGATCAGCCCCAGCATTTT. Full variable domain (remainder filled in from reference TRBV5-1 and TRBJ1-5): KAGVTQTPRYLIKTRGQQVTLSCSPISGHRSVSWYQQTPGQGLQFLFEYFSETQRNKGNFPGRFSGRQFSNSRSEMNVSTLELGDSALYLCASKRDAGGADQPQHFGDGTRLSIL.

The chain carries TRBV28 and TRBJ2-7; D is possibly TRBD2 (5 bases). There are 15 residues in the CDR3. Germline values: CDR1 MDHEN, CDR2 SYDVKM. V was pared by 7 bases and J by 1 base, with 17 bases between. CDR3 DNA sequence: TGTGCCAGCACCGGTGGACTTTCCCATTCCTACGAGCAGTACTTC. Amino acids: CASTGGLSHSYEQYF.

DNA for the CDR3: TGTGCCAGCAGCTTAGGGGGACAGGGCGGCTACTATGGCTACACCTTC. It yields the protein CASSLGGQGGYYGYTF. The rearrangement links TRBV7-2 to TRBJ1-2, with 9 bases matching TRBD1. The trim removed 1 base at V and 3 bases at J, leaving 6 bases unmatched. In germline, CDR1 is SGHTA, CDR2 FQGNSA. The CDR3 covers 16 residues. The entire variable domain, with the rest obtained from reference TRBV7-2 and TRBJ1-2, is as follows: GAGVSQSPSNKVTEKGKDVELRCDPISGHTALYWYRQSLGQGLEFLIYFQGNSAPDKSGLPSDRFSAERTGGSVSTLTIQRTQQEDSAVYLCASSLGGQGGYYGYTFGSGTRLTVV.